Described below is a single T cell receptor beta chain sequence and its context. Its antigen is not identified. The sample belongs to a study of response to subunit inactivated influenza vaccine. Each CDR3 protein gets one entry after TCRdb re-called the RT-PCR reads with MiXCR. Among fewer than 700,000 distinct CDR3 sequences listed, 10% to 15% were seen once. Germline CDR1 and CDR2: SGHRS and YFSETQ. Trimming cost V 5 bases and J 8 bases, with 17 bases left between them. There are 14 residues in the CDR3. General observations from the study: It was the authors' suggestion that each seasonal influenza vaccination recruits few new T cells.

This sequence joins TRBV5-1 and TRBJ2-1; D is undetermined. Sequences were derived from PBMCs from blood, sampled roughly 6 weeks after vaccination. The sequence was obtained from a man aged 50-59 years who received an inactivated influenza vaccine. The CDR3 here is CASSQTFPEDEQFF. The CDR3 nucleotides are TGCGCCAGCAGTCAGACGTTCCCCGAGGATGAGCAGTTCTTC.